The subject of this entry is one T cell receptor beta chain. The target antigen is unknown. The V gene's germline CDR1 is LGHNA and CDR2 YNFKEQ. The CDR3 consists of 15 residues. With 0 bases removed from V and 0 bases from J, the gap between germline ends came to 6 bases. The data stem from a study of cytomegalovirus exposure and HLA in healthy donors. Primers included in the PCR were 60 Vbeta and 13 Jbeta primers. Only in-frame clones appear in the TCRdb table, and some are missing; sequencing was by immunoSEQ multiplex PCR. The table records some 150,000 clones, approximately 9% of them present only once. Study-wide results and limits: What a later analysis showed was that several of the most significant clusters appeared linked to common viral pathogens. Analyzed later, association rates of TCRs varied across HLA loci, with DRB1 most and HLA-C fewest. In an earlier analysis, about 90% or about 30%: the productive usage of most TCR beta V segments.

This chain uses TRBV4-2 with TRBJ1-5; unclear D gene. This TCR was sampled from a male donor in good health and CMV-seronegative. The sample was PBMCs. CDR3 DNA: TGTGCCAGCAGCCAAGATTACAGTAGCAATCAGCCCCAGCATTTT. Translating gives CASSQDYSSNQPQHF.